This TCR beta chain was obtained from a study of T cell changes during pregnancy in multiple sclerosis. The repertoire was sequenced with immunoSEQ multiplex PCR; TCRdb's copy has only in-frame clones and lacks some. The repertoire includes about 120,000 clones, roughly 92% of them detected once, and 6.2% sits in the top ten. This clone has more than one count but fewer than ten. Germline V gives CDR1 SNHLY, CDR2 FYNNEI. Trimming took 5 bases from V and 2 from J, leaving 19 bases between them. CDR3 size: 16 residues. The sequences come from peripheral blood, collected before pregnancy. The TCR originated in a female donor with multiple sclerosis, enrolled in a pregnancy study. The chain recombines TRBV2 with TRBJ2-7; weak D call: TRBD2 (5 bases). The CDR3 region has the DNA TGTGCCAGCAGTCCGGGATTAGGGAATGGACCCTACGAGCAGTACTTC. Amino acids: CASSPGLGNGPYEQYF.